The clone carrying this T cell receptor (beta chain) was recorded a few times. No antigen is known for it. PCR was performed a second time for about 7 to 12 cycles using a sample-barcoded 5' primer and a J-beta primer mix. A template-switch adaptor with 12 random nucleotides tagged each cDNA molecule. TCRdb independently ran MiXCR on the 5' RACE reads; one entry per CDR3 protein. Counted here are some 1,500,000 distinct CDR3 sequences, 35% to 45% occurring once; the ten biggest clones make up about 4%. The data derive from a study of blood T cells in healthy people across ages. Regarding the study as a whole: Unsorted PBMCs ruled out conclusive naive versus antigen-experienced comparison. The authors considered diversity estimates from one million T cells to be underestimates.

Trimming took off 4 bases at V and 0 bases at J, with 10 bases between the two ends. CDR1 is SGHVS, CDR2 FQNEAQ, per germline. CDR3 length equals 14 residues. This clonotype was obtained from a woman between 18 and 29 years old in good health. The chain uses TRBV7-8 and TRBJ2-7; D unresolved. The sequenced sample consisted of blood. The CDR3 DNA sequence: TGTGCCAGCAGCTCAACCCACCTCTCCTACGAGCAGTACTTC. Encoded protein: CASSSTHLSYEQYF.